The 11 T cell receptor beta chains in this list originate from one sample, sequenced in a study of cytomegalovirus exposure and HLA in healthy donors. The PCR contained 60 Vbeta and 13 Jbeta primers. Libraries were prepared by immunoSEQ multiplex PCR; TCRdb keeps only in-frame clonotypes and omits some of them. Here the sample spans more than 80,000 clones, 55% to 65% being singletons. Sequencing input: PBMCs. The receptors were gathered from a woman in her 40s in good health and CMV-seropositive.

The chain recombines TRBV19 with TRBJ1-2; possibly TRBD1 for D (6 bases). V gave up 5 bases and J gave up 3 bases, with 19 bases separating them. Germline V CDR1 and CDR2: LNHDA, SQIVND (reference sequence). The CDR3 extends over 16 amino acids. CDR3 in amino acids: CASSPVGRGADYGYTF. The CDR3 DNA sequence: TGTGCCAGTAGTCCGGTGGGTCGGGGGGCCGACTATGGCTACACCTTC. The full variable domain, completed using reference TRBV19 and TRBJ1-2, is DGGITQSPKYLFRKEGQNVTLSCEQNLNHDAMYWYRQDPGQGLRLIYYSQIVNDFQKGDIAEGYSVSREKKESFPLTVTSAQKNPTAFYLCASSPVGRGADYGYTFGSGTRLTVV.

This clone occurred once. The V call is TRBV5-1, the J call TRBJ2-1, with 9 positions matching TRBD1. The CDR3 is 15 amino acids. The germline gives CDR1 SGHRS, CDR2 YFSETQ. V shed 4 bases, J shed 9 bases, and the junction held 11 bases outside the gene matches. The CDR3 loop reads CASSLDGTGKVEQFF. As DNA, the CDR3 is TGCGCCAGCAGCCTGGACGGGACAGGGAAGGTTGAGCAGTTCTTC.

This clone has just one count. This rearrangement joins TRBV6-5 to TRBJ2-7; 10 bases agree with TRBD1. This CDR3 spans 15 amino acids. J gave up 1 base and V 6 bases, and 6 bases lay outside the gene matches. CDR1 is MNHEY and CDR2 is SVGAGI in the germline V gene. CDR3: CASRTGTGDSYEQYF. CDR3 in DNA: TGTGCCAGCAGAACCGGGACAGGGGATTCCTACGAGCAGTACTTC.

V usage is TRBV11-3 and J usage is TRBJ2-1; possible D gene TRBD2, 6 bases. V lost 6 bases and J 7 bases, leaving 16 bases between the germline ends. From germline, CDR1 is SGHNT and CDR2 YENEEA. This CDR3 is built from 14 residues. The chain's CDR3 is CASSGRGRENEQFF. The DNA for the CDR3 is TGTGCCAGCAGTGGGCGGGGCAGGGAGAATGAGCAGTTCTTC.

There are a few counts of this clone. The chain couples TRBV25-1 to TRBJ1-2; D is unclear. This CDR3 region has 11 residues. The V gene lost 0 bases and the J gene lost 7 bases, with 3 bases spanning the gap. The germline V gene encodes CDR1 MGHDK and CDR2 SYGVNS. The CDR3, as DNA: TGTGCCAGCAGTGAATACAGTGGCTACACCTTC. Amino acids: CASSEYSGYTF.

The V gene is TRBV9, the J gene TRBJ2-1; the match to TRBD2 covers 9 bases. The trim removed 2 bases at V and 2 bases at J, leaving 5 bases unmatched. Germline V gene data show CDR1 as SGDLS and CDR2 as YYNGEE. The CDR3 spans 16 residues. The DNA for the CDR3 is TGTGCCAGCAGCGTCGGGACTAGCAGCGCCTACAATGAGCAGTTCTTC. Protein product: CASSVGTSSAYNEQFF.

V usage is TRBV2 and J usage is TRBJ1-6, with D possibly being TRBD1 (6 bases). CDR3 length: 14 amino acids. Trimming took off 4 bases at V and 7 bases at J, with 11 bases between the two ends. Germline assignment: CDR1 SNHLY and CDR2 FYNNEI. The DNA of the CDR3 is TGTGCCAGCAGTGTAAGGACAGAAAATTCACCCCTCCACTTT. Amino acid sequence: CASSVRTENSPLHF. The full variable domain, with the rest looked up from reference TRBV2 and TRBJ1-6, is EPEVTQTPSHQVTQMGQEVILRCVPISNHLYFYWYRQILGQKVEFLVSFYNNEISEKSEIFDDQFSVERPDGSNFTLKIRSTKLEDSAMYFCASSVRTENSPLHFGNGTRLTVT.

This clone turned up a few times. The chain is built from TRBV5-1 and TRBJ2-7; weak D call: TRBD1 (5 bases). This CDR3 has 12 amino acids. The germline CDR1 and CDR2 sequences are SGHRS and YFSETQ. Trimming removed 4 bases at V and 4 bases at J, with 9 bases between. The CDR3 coding sequence is TGCGCCAGCAGCGCGACAGAGTACGAGCAGTACTTC. Amino acid sequence: CASSATEYEQYF.

The chain uses TRBV9 and TRBJ2-1; possibly TRBD2 for D (7 bases). CDR1 is SGDLS and CDR2 is YYNGEE in the germline V gene. Deletions cut 2 bases from V and 7 bases from J, with 16 bases between. The CDR3 spans 15 residues. The DNA of the CDR3 is TGTGCCAGCAGCGTCCTGGGGGGGCTGGGGAATGAGCAGTTCTTC. Residues: CASSVLGGLGNEQFF.

This chain links TRBV28 with TRBJ2-7; tentatively, D is TRBD1 (6 bases). Between the trimmed V and J ends, which lost 6 bases and 2 bases, there was a span of 11 bases. Germline V gene lookup returns CDR1 MDHEN and CDR2 SYDVKM. CDR3 size: 13 residues. CDR3 bases: TGTGCCAGCAGCGAGGGACATCCCTACGAGCAGTACTTC. Residues: CASSEGHPYEQYF.

The J gene is TRBJ2-7, the V gene TRBV7-2; D remains unclear. Germline loops: CDR1 SGHTA, CDR2 FQGNSA. Trimming stripped 6 bases from V and 3 bases from J, with 18 bases between. This CDR3 comprises 15 residues. The CDR3 bases are TGTGCCAGCAGTCTCGCGCTAGGCAAGAGCTACGAGCAGTACTTC. Protein: CASSLALGKSYEQYF.